Sequencing of this T cell receptor beta chain was carried out in a study of cytomegalovirus exposure and HLA in healthy donors (dated by TCRdb to about 2017). Study-wide context: An earlier analysis of roughly 500 of the donors reported about 250 Gb of sequence data and 100 million to 130 million unique TCR beta sequences from about 200 million T cells. In a later analysis, previously published TCR beta repertoires from more than 500 donors were re-analyzed and high-resolution HLA genotyping was added so that TCR occurrence patterns could be studied. Both class I and class II loci were covered by HLA typing, at four-digit resolution. A separate validation cohort of about 110 different subjects was used in addition to the approximately 610-subject first cohort. Donor age, sex, ethnicity and CMV serostatus were compiled together with the repertoire data. All discovery cohort repertoires had been generated using a single sequencing platform. Rather than drawing on any new phenotypic data, the later analysis identified candidate immune exposures from TCR beta sequences and the way those sequences occurred across donors. To predict cytomegalovirus infection status, the study brought together high-throughput TCR immunosequencing, statistical association of individual TCRs with disease status, and machine learning. The number of donors typed differed by locus, with roughly 620-640 for A, B, C, DRB1 and DQB1, around 520 for DQA1, 600 to 610 for DPA1, and some 440 for DPB1. In a later genetic analysis, genome-wide SNP genotypes for about 55% of the roughly 700 donors were used, and that subset was treated as a discovery cohort. Of the 300 to 500 genotyped donors, 80% to 90% were placed in the genetic ancestry cluster associated with self-reported Caucasian donors. Several DR-DQ haplotypes were handled as single units for association and clustering because linkage in the cohort was strong. Among roughly 400 genotyped donors of the cohort, an average of around 240,000 unique TCR beta nucleotide sequences were sequenced per donor, around 20% of them non-productive. In an earlier analysis of 587 of the donors, high-throughput TCR beta sequencing was used to judge whether each TCR beta V gene segment behaved as functional or pseudogenic. The aim of the study was to test whether cataloging public T cell receptors could identify signatures of past pathogen exposure. An early release that covered several hundred HLA-typed donors contained approximately 300 gigabases of sequencing data and 80 million or so unique TCR sequences. The study used immunosequencing to profile the T cell repertoires of about 670 subjects and linked those repertoires to cytomegalovirus serostatus.

From the cysteine through the phenylalanine, the CDR3 covers 14 amino acids. Only the CDR3 part of the read is kept: 42 bases, read in frame from the first base. Sequences KGHSH (CDR1) and LQKENI (CDR2) are obtained from the germline V gene. To prepare the library, the immunoSEQ multiplex PCR assay was applied. For the multiplex PCR, a mixture combining 60 forward primers for TCR Vbeta segments and 13 reverse primers for TCR Jbeta segments was used. A multiplex PCR assay on genomic DNA amplified the CDR3 region of rearranged TCR beta genes. The amplified TCR beta libraries were sequenced on the Illumina HiSeq System as 87-base-pair reads. In the original analysis: In a later analysis, 70 million to 95 million unique TCR beta chains were counted across the 690 or so repertoires, and roughly 11 million of these chains were shared by at least two donors. A nearest-neighbor algorithm error-corrected the raw reads and collapsed the reads into unique sequences, merging closely related sequences to remove PCR and sequencing errors. V, D and J gene segments were assigned by aligning CDR3 sequences to IMGT reference sequences. For a sequence to be retained, a match of at least six nucleotides was required to both a V gene segment and a J gene segment. A rearrangement was called productive if the CDR3 had no stop codons and remained in frame with V and J, and every other rearrangement was called non-productive. CDR3 was defined according to IMGT convention as the region running from the second conserved V-encoded cysteine to the conserved J-encoded phenylalanine. In an earlier analysis of around 600 of the donors, sequences lacking an unambiguous match to a single V gene segment were excluded. An earlier analysis of fewer than 750 of the donors classified V segments as functional when productive rearrangements were above 56.7% and as segregating when the standard deviation between donors was above 5%. A statistical classification framework was built for diagnosing cytomegalovirus status from the catalog of TCR beta chain sequences. In a later analysis, TCR nucleotide sequences were compared against IMGT/GENE-DB human TR gene sequences so that V and J genes could be assigned. A later analysis assigned CDR3 sequences and most-parsimonious VDJ recombination scenarios with the TCRdist pipeline. In a later analysis, every TCR beta chain was defined by the combination of its CDR3 amino acid sequence and its V-gene family, and reads without a unique V-gene family were dropped. In a later analysis, several hundred highly shared, low-generation-probability nucleotide sequences were removed to address suspected cross-contamination and a sequencing artifact. In a later analysis, a clonal expansion index for each public chain was calculated from normalized within-repertoire ranks of inferred template counts. In a later analysis, generation probabilities were computed using a VDJ recombination model fitted to out-of-frame rearrangements, and the results were checked against IGoR. In a later analysis, TCR-TCR, TCR-HLA and TCR-CMV co-occurrence was scored with hypergeometric tests, and a repertoire-size bias correction was applied to TCR pairs. In a later analysis, false discovery rates were estimated by permuting HLA or CMV assignments 20 times. In a later analysis, co-occurring TCRs were grouped using DBSCAN, with TCRdist sequence similarity added in when clustering inside HLA-allele-positive subsets. Repertoires with fewer than 30,000 or more than 120,000 public chains were left out of co-occurrence clustering, as were several repertoires with anomalous nucleotide sharing. This is the immuneACCESS table as TCRdb keeps it, with only in-frame sequences that have V and J called. A part of the clones is gone; compared with another copy, unresolved V genes explain less than half, and the rest is unexplained. V, J and clone size are taken as reported in that table, and D and trimming were inferred from the DNA itself. A total of over 150,000 clones appear in this sample, just under 80% of them only once. Around 1.3% of the sample is in the top ten clones.

The cohort comprised 710 or so healthy bone marrow donors. Cohort members were all nominally healthy when sampled, although unrecorded immune exposures were likely present. The donor tested CMV seronegative, placing the donor among the roughly 350 seronegative members of the cohort. A peripheral blood sample was provided by each donor, and peripheral blood mononuclear cells were used for TCR beta sequencing. Genomic DNA extraction from the blood cell samples was performed with the Qiagen DNeasy Blood Extraction Kit. What the work shows at the level of the full study, not this receptor alone: In vitro tests confirmed that a few of the cytomegalovirus-associated TCR beta chains recognize cytomegalovirus antigens. A total of fewer than 200 TCR beta chains were listed by the study as associated with cytomegalovirus. Because counts were too low, about 18 rarely observed V segments, including chromosome 9 orphons, were left out of the earlier analysis of several hundred of the donors. The 87-base-pair reads could not distinguish some IMGT-functional V segments, including TRBV6-2 and TRBV6-3, so those segments were excluded. Broadly in line with IMGT annotations, most TCR beta V segments showed up in productive rearrangements about 90% or about 30% of the time in an earlier analysis of several hundred of the donors. In a later analysis, HLA-associated TCR beta chains were found to be more clonally expanded and to have lower generation probabilities than equally common non-associated chains. A later analysis found that TCR association rates varied across HLA loci, with DRB1 alleles showing the most associated TCRs and HLA-C alleles the fewest. A later analysis found that most CMV-associated TCR beta chains appeared HLA-restricted, with HLA associations seemingly driven largely by CMV exposure. In a later genetic analysis, fewer N-insertions in productive TCRs were reported among donors in an Asian-associated ancestry cluster than the roughly 700-donor mean. For the cohort, immune exposure information was limited to CMV serostatus. The cohort was sequenced for TCR beta chains only, and without alpha or paired-chain data the features that could be detected were limited. The sequencing pipeline was judged likely to have produced a cluster of highly shared sequence variants as a technical artifact. Because some donors lacked HLA typing at each locus, the association tests relied only on the typed subset. While some public TCRs were present in many individuals, most TCR sequences turned up only very rarely across donors. The authors suggested that the approach could potentially be generalized to other disease states and immunological phenotypes. Linkage disequilibrium might explain the correlated functional status among segregating V segments, but an unknown experimental factor could not be ruled out. The presence/absence analyses assumed that sequencing depth was roughly uniform across donors, and that assumption may not be true. In a later analysis, around 15,000 TCR beta sequences were associated with specific HLA alleles at a false discovery rate of 0.05. An association between a missense DCLRE1C variant and V-gene and J-gene trimming of TCR beta chains was found in a later genetic analysis and replicated in an independent cohort. Several of the top co-occurrence clusters appeared to be linked to parvovirus B19, influenza, CMV and Epstein-Barr virus, according to a later analysis. A further reported finding was that TCR beta sequences accurately predicted the HLA-A and HLA-B alleles for most subjects in the first cohort. The classifier was reported to diagnose cytomegalovirus status with high specificity and sensitivity in both the original and validation cohorts. Strong co-occurrence of HLA alleles, especially DR and DQ, made assigning TCR associations to individual alleles difficult.

In regard to this clone: Its antigen is currently not known. Mismatch with germline at one junction end may stem from a read error.

The rearrangement joined TRBV18 to TRBJ1-2; TRBD1 fits 7 bases in the junction. The receptor was isolated from a woman between 50 and 59 years old in good health and CMV-seronegative. The sequenced material came from PBMCs. The DNA reads TGTGCCAGCTCACCCGGACAGGACCGCTGTGGCTACGCCTTC. It encodes CASSPGQDRCGYAF.